Shown below are 27 T cell receptor beta chains from a single sample sequenced in a study of T cells in Graves' hyperthyroidism and ophthalmopathy. The TCR beta CDR3 regions underwent amplification using RNA transcripts as the source. Primed by the HTBI set, a first-round RT-PCR was run on the TCR CDR3. Each CDR3 protein is one row after TCRdb ran MiXCR on the multiplex PCR reads. Here the sample spans approximately 270,000 distinct CDR3 sequences, less than 15% being singletons. Specimen: blood. Receptor source: a woman in her 40s with Graves' hyperthyroidism that later progressed to Graves' ophthalmopathy.

The table lists this clonotype with a few counts. The rearrangement joins TRBV6-1 to TRBJ1-2, with 8 positions matching TRBD1. Germline CDR1 MNHNS, CDR2 SASEGT. V lost 8 bases, J lost 7 bases, and 6 bases stayed unmatched. The CDR3 runs 12 residues. The CDR3 reads CASQRTGSGYTF. Written as DNA, the CDR3 is TGTGCCAGCCAGCGGACAGGGAGTGGCTACACCTTC.

The table lists this clonotype with many counts. This rearrangement joins TRBV28 to TRBJ2-7; 7 bases line up with TRBD2. The CDR3 has 14 residues. The germline V gene has CDR1 MDHEN and CDR2 SYDVKM. V gave up 7 bases and J gave up 7 bases; unmatched junction bases: 13. The CDR3 spells CASKQAGSTEEQYF. In nucleotides, the CDR3 is TGTGCCAGCAAACAAGCGGGAAGTACGGAGGAGCAGTACTTC.

This clonotype was seen at least ten times. V and J are TRBV13 and TRBJ1-6, with D perhaps TRBD1 (5 bases). Looked up from germline, CDR1 is PRHDT and CDR2 is FYEKMQ (reference sequence). The CDR3 totals 16 residues. V was trimmed by 6 bases and J by 7 bases, leaving 19 bases between them. CDR3 sequence: CASSSGHGNYNSPLHF. For the CDR3, the DNA is TGTGCCAGCAGTTCCGGACACGGAAACTACAATTCACCCCTCCACTTT. The whole variable domain, filled in from reference TRBV13 and TRBJ1-6, reads AAGVIQSPRHLIKEKRETATLKCYPIPRHDTVYWYQQGPGQDPQFLISFYEKMQSDKGSIPDRFSAQQFSDYHSELNMSSLELGDSALYFCASSSGHGNYNSPLHFGNGTRLTVT.

This clonotype was picked up a small number of times. The gene calls are TRBV27 and TRBJ2-7; perhaps D is TRBD1 or TRBD2 (6 bases each). The CDR3 length is 13 residues. CDR1 and CDR2 from the germline V gene are MNHEY and SMNVEV (reference sequence). V was pared by 3 bases and J by 5 bases, with 11 bases between. CDR3 protein: CASSFFGGHEQYF. The CDR3 DNA follows: TGTGCCAGCAGTTTTTTCGGGGGCCACGAGCAGTACTTC.

Ten or more counts support this clonotype. The J gene is TRBJ2-3, the V gene TRBV6-1, with a possible D match to TRBD1 (6 bases). The V gene lost 6 bases and the J gene lost 4 bases, with 20 bases spanning the gap. CDR3 length: 16 amino acids. Germline V gives CDR1 MNHNS, CDR2 SASEGT. CDR3 amino acids: CASRVIQGREADTQYF. In DNA, the CDR3 is TGTGCCAGCAGAGTAATACAGGGAAGGGAAGCAGATACGCAGTATTTT.

This clonotype was counted at least ten times. The chain is built from TRBV20-1 and TRBJ1-3; 7 bases are a match to TRBD1. There are 15 residues in the CDR3. Germline V gene lookup returns CDR1 DFQATT and CDR2 SNEGSKA (reference sequence). The CDR3 DNA sequence: TGCAGAAGTAAACAGGGGCGTTTTACTGGAAACACCATATATTTT. Translation: CRSKQGRFTGNTIYF.

This clonotype was found many times. The chain combines TRBV5-1 with TRBJ2-3, with TRBD1 as a possible D gene (6 bases). V dropped 4 bases and J dropped 1 base, with 25 bases sitting between them. The germline V gene has CDR1 SGHRS and CDR2 YFSETQ. There are 19 residues in the CDR3. The DNA of the CDR3 is TGCGCCAGCAGCCAACCGAGACTGAACAGGGAGTGGGGCACAGATACGCAGTATTTT. Its protein product is CASSQPRLNREWGTDTQYF. Full variable domain (rest looked up from reference TRBV5-1 and TRBJ2-3): KAGVTQTPRYLIKTRGQQVTLSCSPISGHRSVSWYQQTPGQGLQFLFEYFSETQRNKGNFPGRFSGRQFSNSRSEMNVSTLELGDSALYLCASSQPRLNREWGTDTQYFGPGTRLTVL.

At least ten counts were recorded for this clonotype. V usage is TRBV11-2 and J usage is TRBJ2-1, with a possible D match to TRBD1 (5 bases). The CDR3 has 15 amino acids. V was cut by 1 base and J by 7 bases, with 14 bases left in between. CDR1 and CDR2 (germline): SGHAT, FQNNGV. The DNA of the CDR3 is TGTGCCAGCAGCTTAGCTAGGGGCCCTCTAAATGAGCAGTTCTTC. The encoded protein is CASSLARGPLNEQFF.

This clonotype was counted ten times or more. J is TRBJ1-2 and V is TRBV2; a weak D match, TRBD1 (5 bases). V lost 7 bases and J lost 3, with 21 bases in between. There are 16 residues in the CDR3. Germline V CDR1 and CDR2: SNHLY, FYNNEI. CDR3 amino acids: CASTPFRGGRHYGYTF. CDR3 nucleotides: TGTGCCAGCACCCCTTTCCGGGGCGGAAGGCACTATGGCTACACCTTC.

The count of this clonotype is one. A read error may be the cause here, since a much bigger clone is one base away. This sequence joins TRBV18 and TRBJ2-1; D is unclear. In germline, CDR1 is KGHSH, CDR2 LQKENI. The CDR3 is made up of 12 amino acids. Trimming took off 10 bases at V and 9 bases at J, with 16 bases between the two ends. For the CDR3, the DNA is TGTGCCATCTCCCAGAAGGTTTCTGAGCAGTTCTTC. As protein: CAISQKVSEQFF.

This clonotype was detected many times. The chain recombines TRBV19 with TRBJ1-1; D gene uncertain. V was shortened by 5 bases and J by 5 bases, with 9 bases between the two germline ends. The germline V gene encodes CDR1 LNHDA and CDR2 SQIVND (reference sequence). The CDR3 is made up of 12 amino acids. CDR3 in amino acids: CASSGGLTEAFF. CDR3 DNA sequence: TGTGCCAGTAGTGGAGGGTTGACTGAAGCTTTCTTT.

The CDR3 nucleotides are TGTGCCAGTAGTATCGAGCAGGGGACTCAAGAGACCCAGTACTTC. Its translation: CASSIEQGTQETQYF. The gene calls are TRBV19 and TRBJ2-5, with D perhaps TRBD1 or TRBD2 (6 bases each). Per germline, CDR1 LNHDA and CDR2 SQIVND (reference sequence). V was cut by 3 bases and J by 2 bases, with 13 bases left in between. This CDR3 contains 15 residues.

A note on this clonotype: A read error may be the cause here, since a much bigger clone is one base away. The chain is built from TRBV27 and TRBJ2-7; TRBD1 agrees at 10 bases. The CDR3 spans 19 residues. V was pared by 4 bases and J by 1 base, with 16 bases of the junction left unmatched. CDR1 is MNHEY and CDR2 is SMNVEV in the germline V gene (reference sequence). This CDR3 reads CASSSARTRGQGFSYEQYF. The CDR3 DNA follows: TGTGCCAGCAGTTCGGCGAGAACGCGGGGACAGGGGTTTTCCTACGAGCAGTACTTC.

The rearrangement uses TRBV5-1 and TRBJ2-2; no firm D call. Trimming pared 8 bases from V and 3 bases from J, leaving 5 bases between. CDR1 SGHRS and CDR2 YFSETQ come from the germline V gene. The CDR3 has 11 amino acids. CDR3 in amino acids: CASGDTGELFF. CDR3 sequence (DNA): TGCGCCAGTGGGGACACCGGGGAGCTGTTTTTT.

This clonotype has ten or more counts. The chain links TRBV4-1 to TRBJ1-2; D remains unclear. Germline V gene data show CDR1 as MGHRA and CDR2 as YSYEKL. Trimming cost V 4 bases and J 0 bases, with 15 bases left between them. CDR3 length: 16 residues. CDR3 protein: CASSRFGGAANYGYTF. CDR3 coding DNA: TGCGCCAGCAGCCGCTTTGGCGGAGCAGCTAACTATGGCTACACCTTC.

This clonotype was recorded at least ten times. The chain recombines TRBV28 with TRBJ2-7, with 8 bases fitting TRBD2. The V gene end was trimmed by 6 bases and the J gene end by 4 bases; junction bases not matched to a gene: 5. CDR3 length equals 13 residues. Germline V gene sequence: CDR1 MDHEN, CDR2 SYDVKM. CDR3 coding DNA: TGTGCCAGCAGACTAGCGGACTTGTACGAGCAGTACTTC. Protein: CASRLADLYEQYF.

This clonotype was observed at least ten times. This sequence joins TRBV24-1 and TRBJ1-5; TRBD1 aligns across 9 bases. The CDR3 spans 19 residues. V was clipped by 2 bases and J by 2 bases; unmatched bases: 12. In germline, CDR1 is KGHDR, CDR2 SFDVKD. The CDR3 DNA reads TGTGCCACCAGTGATTCGTCCCCCGACAGGGGGGACGGCAATCAGCCCCAGCATTTT. It encodes CATSDSSPDRGDGNQPQHF.

In its sample, this clonotype was seen many times. The chain uses TRBV5-1 and TRBJ1-1; D gene unclear. CDR3 length: 14 amino acids. From germline, CDR1 is SGHRS and CDR2 YFSETQ. Deletions cut 4 bases from V and 4 bases from J, with 14 bases between. This chain's CDR3 is CASSPTLVVTEAFF. In DNA form, the CDR3 reads TGCGCCAGCAGCCCCACTCTTGTTGTCACTGAAGCTTTCTTT.

V and J are TRBV5-1 and TRBJ2-3, with 7 bases that match TRBD1. Germline trimming cut 5 bases from V and 2 bases from J; bases unmatched to any gene: 5. The CDR3 extends over 14 amino acids. Germline loops: CDR1 SGHRS, CDR2 YFSETQ. CDR3 bases: TGCGCCAGCAGTACGGGACAGCACACAGATACGCAGTATTTT. This encodes CASSTGQHTDTQYF. Full variable domain (missing parts from reference TRBV5-1 and TRBJ2-3): KAGVTQTPRYLIKTRGQQVTLSCSPISGHRSVSWYQQTPGQGLQFLFEYFSETQRNKGNFPGRFSGRQFSNSRSEMNVSTLELGDSALYLCASSTGQHTDTQYFGPGTRLTVL.

This rearrangement joins TRBV28 to TRBJ2-5; the match to TRBD1 covers 12 bases. Germline assignment: CDR1 MDHEN and CDR2 SYDVKM. CDR3 length: 15 residues. Trimming took 6 bases from V and 7 from J; bases not matched to a gene: 9. The CDR3 region is CASRPGTGGFGTQYF. The CDR3 nucleotides are TGTGCCAGCAGACCTGGGACAGGGGGCTTTGGGACCCAGTACTTC.

This clonotype was counted ten times or more. The chain carries TRBV20-1 and TRBJ2-1; D perhaps matches TRBD1 (6 bases). Germline V gene data show CDR1 as DFQATT and CDR2 as SNEGSKA (reference sequence). The V and J ends lost 5 bases and 9 bases respectively, with 17 bases between them. This CDR3 has 13 residues. CDR3 bases: TGCAGTGCTTACAGGGTAACGGGTAGTGAGCAGTTCTTC. Its translation: CSAYRVTGSEQFF.

This clonotype was observed at least ten times. The J gene is TRBJ2-3, the V gene TRBV5-1; a possible D gene is TRBD2 (5 bases). The germline V and J ends were trimmed by 2 bases and 4 bases, with 14 bases remaining between them. The CDR3 has 15 amino acids. Germline V gives CDR1 SGHRS, CDR2 YFSETQ. CDR3 protein: CASSFLGVFADTQYF. In DNA, the CDR3 is TGCGCCAGCAGCTTTCTCGGGGTTTTTGCAGATACGCAGTATTTT.

This clonotype was observed a handful of times. This rearrangement joins TRBV24-1 to TRBJ2-2, with D perhaps matching TRBD1 (6 bases). The germline V and J ends were trimmed by 4 bases and 3 bases, with 14 bases remaining between them. CDR3 length: 16 amino acids. CDR1 and CDR2 (germline): KGHDR, SFDVKD. The DNA of the CDR3 is TGTGCCACCAGTGACCCCGAACAGGGAGACACCGGGGAGCTGTTTTTT. As protein: CATSDPEQGDTGELFF.

As to this clonotype: A read error is possible here, since a much larger clone lies one base away. V is TRBV19 and J is TRBJ2-5; 8 bases fit TRBD1. V was pared by 3 bases and J by 0 bases, with 3 bases of the junction left unmatched. The CDR3 is 15 amino acids. Germline-derived CDR1 and CDR2 are LNHDA and SQIVND (reference sequence). CDR3 sequence reads: CASSMGQEYQETQYF. The CDR3 region has the DNA TGTGCCAGTAGTATGGGACAGGAATACCAAGAGACCCAGTACTTC. The variable domain in full, completed from reference TRBV19 and TRBJ2-5, reads DGGITQSPKYLFRKEGQNVTLSCEQNLNHDAMYWYRQDPGQGLRLIYYSQIVNDFQKGDIAEGYSVSREKKESFPLTVTSAQKNPTAFYLCASSMGQEYQETQYFGPGTRLLVL.

This clonotype was detected ten times or more. V is TRBV20-1 and J is TRBJ2-1; possible D gene TRBD2, 6 bases. V was clipped by 3 bases and J by 7 bases, with 16 bases between them. Germline lookup yields CDR1 DFQATT and CDR2 SNEGSKA (reference sequence). The CDR3 has 14 residues. In nucleotides, the CDR3 is TGCAGTGCTAGCCGGACGACCGGGACTAATGAGCAGTTCTTC. Residues: CSASRTTGTNEQFF.

This clonotype has a count of ten or more. The rearrangement uses TRBV28 and TRBJ2-1, with TRBD2 as a possible D gene (5 bases). Deletions cut 2 bases from V and 5 bases from J, with 16 bases between. CDR1 and CDR2 from the germline V gene are MDHEN and SYDVKM. The CDR3 totals 16 residues. Here the CDR3 DNA reads TGTGCCAGCAGTTTAGCTGGGGTAGCCGGGAACAATGAGCAGTTCTTC. Translating it yields CASSLAGVAGNNEQFF.

This clonotype turned up a few times. This chain uses TRBV20-1 with TRBJ2-3; TRBD2 matches 12 bases. V dropped 2 bases and J dropped 1; count of bases not matched to a gene: 4. The germline V gene has CDR1 DFQATT and CDR2 SNEGSKA (reference sequence). CDR3 length equals 16 residues. Here the CDR3 DNA reads TGCAGTGCTAGACGACTAGCGGGAGAAGGCACAGATACGCAGTATTTT. Translated, it gives CSARRLAGEGTDTQYF.